The 8 T cell receptor beta chains presented below share a single source sample, sequenced in a study of shared clonotypes between healthy human individuals. The protocol was immunoSEQ multiplex PCR, while the TCRdb copy is restricted to in-frame clones and leaves out a portion. The repertoire holds some 1,600,000 clones, with under 99% as singletons. The sample was naive CD4+ T cells sorted from blood. Subset denoted: CD45RA+ positively selected. All receptors derive from a man aged 30-40 years in good health.

The gene calls are TRBV18 and TRBJ2-5; D gene unclear. The V end was cut by 1 base, the J end by 0 bases, with 9 bases between. The length of the CDR3 is 15 residues. Germline assignment: CDR1 KGHSH and CDR2 LQKENI. CDR3 DNA: TGTGCCAGCTCACCACTCCCCACCGACCAAGAGACCCAGTACTTC. Amino acids: CASSPLPTDQETQYF.

Only one count was recorded for this clone. The chain combines TRBV11-3 with TRBJ2-5; D is uncertain. The CDR3 length is 13 residues. Germline values: CDR1 SGHNT, CDR2 YENEEA. The V gene lost 5 bases and the J gene lost 3 bases, with 10 bases spanning the gap. CDR3 loop: CASSPSGKETQYF. The CDR3 nucleotides read TGTGCCAGCAGCCCATCCGGAAAAGAGACCCAGTACTTC.

The chain uses TRBV10-1 and TRBJ1-1, with D uncertain. The germline V gene has CDR1 WNHNN and CDR2 SYGVQD (reference sequence). CDR3 length: 12 amino acids. Trimming pared 2 bases from V and 12 bases from J, leaving 13 bases between. The CDR3 is CASSEVSTGTFF. CDR3 coding DNA: TGCGCCAGCAGTGAGGTGTCCACGGGGACTTTCTTT.

The chain carries TRBV10-3 and TRBJ2-5, with 7 nucleotides matching TRBD2. The germline V gene encodes CDR1 ENHRY and CDR2 SYGVKD. The CDR3 is made up of 16 amino acids. The V and J ends lost 2 bases and 1 base, in that order; junction bases with no gene match: 7. This CDR3 reads CAISEPSLAAQETQYF. The CDR3 DNA reads as TGTGCCATCAGTGAGCCCTCCCTAGCGGCCCAAGAGACCCAGTACTTC.

The chain is built from TRBV19 and TRBJ1-3, with D unresolved. Trimming cost V 9 bases and J 4 bases, with 16 bases left between them. CDR1 is LNHDA, CDR2 SQIVND, per germline (reference sequence). The CDR3 is 14 residues long. The CDR3 is CASQRPGQGNTIYF. CDR3 coding DNA: TGTGCCAGCCAAAGGCCCGGCCAAGGAAACACCATATATTTT.

This chain joins TRBV28 and TRBJ2-1, with 10 bases lining up with TRBD2. V lost 0 bases, J lost 9 bases, and 5 bases stayed unmatched. Germline-derived CDR1 and CDR2 are MDHEN and SYDVKM. There are 15 residues in the CDR3. For the CDR3, the DNA is TGTGCCAGCAGTTTATGGAGACTAGCGGGTTTTGAGCAGTTCTTC. Its translation is CASSLWRLAGFEQFF.

The gene calls are TRBV5-1 and TRBJ1-2; no reliable D call. CDR3 length: 13 residues. CDR1 and CDR2 from the germline V gene are SGHRS and YFSETQ. CDR3 nucleotides: TGCCCAGCGAGAAGACCCCGACCAGGTGGCTACACCTTC. Protein sequence: CPARRPRPGGYTF.

The rearrangement joins TRBV28 to TRBJ2-1, with no clear D. The germline CDR1 and CDR2 sequences are MDHEN and SYDVKM. CDR3 length: 13 amino acids. Trimming removed 4 bases from V and 16 bases from J, with 20 bases in between. CDR3 nucleotide sequence: TGTGCCAGCAGTTCTCATCCTTCTAAGTACGCCTTCTTC. Protein: CASSSHPSKYAFF.